The source of this T cell receptor beta chain is a study of T-cell reconstitution after alpha-beta-depleted transplantation in children. This clonotype was counted many times. The library targeted TCRbeta and was prepared with unique molecular identifiers. TCRdb analysed the PCR reads with MiXCR anew, one entry per CDR3 protein. The sample has about 91,000 distinct CDR3 sequences; roughly 8.8% are singletons. The CDR3 extends over 15 amino acids. Germline assignment: CDR1 SGHRS and CDR2 YFSETQ. V lost 4 bases, J lost 3 bases, and 8 bases stayed unmatched. The sample consisted of PBMCs from the stem cell graft donor, taken from the stem cell graft. The source of this sequence is a human donor who donated a stem cell graft to a child with congenital amegakaryocytic thrombocytopenia. The gene calls are TRBV5-1 and TRBJ2-3; 7 bases are a match to TRBD2. The CDR3 DNA reads as TGCGCCAGCAGCCCAGGTTGGCGGGGGACAGATACGCAGTATTTT. Translating gives CASSPGWRGTDTQYF.